A selection of T cell receptor beta chains follows, all from one sample in a study of blood T cells in healthy people across ages. Using its own MiXCR run on the 5' RACE reads, TCRdb lists one record per CDR3 protein. The repertoire includes 1.5 million to 2 million distinct CDR3 sequences, around half of them detected once, and roughly 2.1% sits in the top ten. What was sequenced was blood. These TCRs come from a middle-aged woman in good health. The CDR3 runs from the conserved cysteine through the conserved F or W. Fields, in order: D gene, clone size, V gene, J gene, CDR3 DNA, CDR3 protein. A D gene is named only where the DNA matches it firmly. Size tells how often a clone was seen (once, few, many) or the class of an expanded clone, and some rows leave it out.

>-|-|TRBV20-1|TRBJ1-2
TGCAGTGCTAGAGATCCAGGGGTAGGCTACACCTTC
CSARDPGVGYTF
>TRBD1|many|TRBV12-3/TRBV12-4|TRBJ2-1
TGTGCCAGCAGCTCAGGGGGCTCCTACAATGAGCAGTTCTTC
CASSSGGSYNEQFF
>-|few|TRBV12-3/TRBV12-4|TRBJ2-7
TGTGCCAGCAGCTATGACACCGAACCCTACGAGCAGTACTTC
CASSYDTEPYEQYF
>TRBD1|few|TRBV7-9|TRBJ2-4
TGTGCCAGCAGCTTACCTACCGGGACAGGGTTTCACATTCAGTACTTC
CASSLPTGTGFHIQYF
>-|-|TRBV5-1|TRBJ2-5
TGCGCCAGCAGCTCCAGACACGGCCAAGAGACCCAGTACTTC
CASSSRHGQETQYF
>TRBD2|-|TRBV20-1|TRBJ2-3
TGCAGTGCTAGGACCGGGCTAGCGGGGATAAGACACACAGATACGCAGTATTTT
CSARTGLAGIRHTDTQYF
>TRBD2|once|TRBV5-1|TRBJ2-5
TGCGCCAGCAGCTTGGGGGCGGGAGAGGAAGAAGAGACCCAGTACTTC
CASSLGAGEEEETQYF
>TRBD2|-|TRBV2|TRBJ2-3
TGTGCCAGCCAGACTAGCGGGATCATGGCAGATACGCAGTATTTT
CASQTSGIMADTQYF
>-|few|TRBV5-6|TRBJ2-6
TGTGCCAGCAGCTCGGACATCATATCTGGGGCCAACGTCCTGACTTTC
CASSSDIISGANVLTF
>-|-|TRBV7-9|TRBJ1-2
TGTGCCAGCGGCTTCTCGGCGCAGATTAACTATGGCTACACCTTC
CASGFSAQINYGYTF
>TRBD2|-|TRBV6-2/TRBV6-3|TRBJ2-5
TGTGCCAGCAGCACCGGGACTAGCGGCTATCAAGAGACCCAGTACTTC
CASSTGTSGYQETQYF
>TRBD2|few|TRBV4-3|TRBJ2-1
TGCGCCAGCAGCCAAGATGGTATGCGGGGGGCCGCTGGGTACAATGAGCAGTTCTTC
CASSQDGMRGAAGYNEQFF
>TRBD1|-|TRBV7-8|TRBJ2-7
TGTGCCGGCAGCTTAGCGAGGGAAGGGGGCAGCGACGAGCAGTACTTC
CAGSLAREGGSDEQYF
>-|-|TRBV5-1|TRBJ1-6
TGCGCCAGCAGCTTGGCGCAGGGATATAATTCACCCCTCCACTTT
CASSLAQGYNSPLHF
>TRBD2|-|TRBV6-2/TRBV6-3|TRBJ2-5
TGTGCCAGCAGGCCAGGACTAGCGGGGGGTCTTATGGCCCAGTACTTC
CASRPGLAGGLMAQYF
>TRBD2|-|TRBV20-1|TRBJ2-3
TGCAGTGCCCCAGCCCGACTAGCTTATGCAGATACGCAGTATTTT
CSAPARLAYADTQYF
>-|-|TRBV7-3|TRBJ2-7
TGTGCCAGCAGCTCCCCCTTTTGGAACAATGAGCAGTACTTC
CASSSPFWNNEQYF
>TRBD1|-|TRBV28|TRBJ2-5
TGTGCCAGCAGTCCGACAGGGGGGGGAAAATATCAAGAGACCCAGTACTTC
CASSPTGGGKYQETQYF
>-|-|TRBV20-1|TRBJ2-1
TGCAGTGCTAGAGATCTATTAGAACAGGCGAATTCCTACAATGAGCAGTTCTTC
CSARDLLEQANSYNEQFF
>TRBD1|-|TRBV7-2|TRBJ1-5
TGTGCCAGCAGCTTAGGCGGGACAGCCAGTCGGCCCCAGCATTTT
CASSLGGTASRPQHF
>-|-|TRBV29-1|TRBJ2-4
TGCAGCGTTGATTCTGTAGCCAAAAACATTCAGTACTTC
CSVDSVAKNIQYF
>TRBD2|-|TRBV29-1|TRBJ2-3
TGCAGCCGGGAGGCAGGGATGGGAGATACGCAGTATTTT
CSREAGMGDTQYF
>-|few|TRBV2|TRBJ2-5
TGTGCCAGCAGTGCGTTGGTGGGGGAGACCCAGTACTTC
CASSALVGETQYF
>-|-|TRBV7-2|TRBJ2-5
TGTGCCAGCACCCTCAGACGGACCCAAGAGACCCAGTACTTC
CASTLRRTQETQYF
>TRBD1|-|TRBV12-3/TRBV12-4|TRBJ1-4
TGTGCCAGCAGTTTAATATGGACAGGAACAACTAATGAAGAACTGTTTTTT
CASSLIWTGTTNEELFF
>TRBD1|once|TRBV5-6|TRBJ2-1
TGTGCCAGCAGCTTGAATAGGGGACAGGGCCCCAATGAGCAGTTCTTC
CASSLNRGQGPNEQFF
>-|-|TRBV20-1|TRBJ1-2
TGCAGTGCTAGAGATTCGTCGGGAATCTTCGGCTACACCTTC
CSARDSSGIFGYTF
>-|-|TRBV4-3|TRBJ1-2
TGCGCCAGCAGCCAAGATCGAGCCGGTTACTATGGCTACACCTTC
CASSQDRAGYYGYTF
>TRBD1|-|TRBV20-1|TRBJ1-2
TGCAGTGCTAGAGAGTTAGGACAGGTCGACTATGGCTACACCTTC
CSARELGQVDYGYTF
>TRBD2|once|TRBV4-3|TRBJ2-3
TGCGCCAGCGGCCAAGATGGCGGGGGGCGCACAGATACGCAGTATTTT
CASGQDGGGRTDTQYF
>-|many|TRBV28|TRBJ2-7
TGTGCCAGCAGTGTGGGCATTCACTACGAGCAGTACTTC
CASSVGIHYEQYF
>-|-|TRBV11-2|TRBJ2-5
TGTGCCAGCACCCCTGGGGTTGGAGAGACCCAGTACTTC
CASTPGVGETQYF
>-|few|TRBV19|TRBJ2-7
TGTGCCAGCAGAGATTCCCCAGGCTACGAGCAGTACTTC
CASRDSPGYEQYF
>-|-|TRBV24-1|TRBJ1-2
TGTGCCACCAGTATAGGGGAAAACTATGGCTACACCTTC
CATSIGENYGYTF
>TRBD2|-|TRBV6-1|TRBJ2-5
TGTGCCAGCAGTGAAGTTGGCGGGGGGTACCAAGAGACCCAGTACTTC
CASSEVGGGYQETQYF
>-|-|TRBV7-2|TRBJ1-4
TGTGCCAGCAGCTTTGGGGGATTCGGGGAAAAACTGTTTTTT
CASSFGGFGEKLFF
>-|few|TRBV27|TRBJ1-4
TGTGCCAGCAGTACGGGATCGGGGGTTGGTGAAAAACTGTTTTTT
CASSTGSGVGEKLFF
>-|few|TRBV27|TRBJ1-1
TGTGCCAGCGTCGGGAACACTGAAGCTTTCTTT
CASVGNTEAFF
>TRBD2|-|TRBV20-1|TRBJ2-7
TGCAGTGCTGGGAAGCGGGGGGTCCCCTACGAGCAGTACTTC
CSAGKRGVPYEQYF
>-|-|TRBV4-1|TRBJ2-1
TGCGCCAGCAGCCAAGTTACAGAAATGCCCTACAATGAGCAGTTCTTC
CASSQVTEMPYNEQFF
>-|-|TRBV6-6|TRBJ1-4
TGTGCCAGCAGGTCCAACGGCAGGGGAAACGAAAAACTGTTTTTT
CASRSNGRGNEKLFF
>TRBD2|-|TRBV20-1|TRBJ2-1
TGCAGTGAATCACCTGGCGGGGGATACAATGAGCAGTTCTTC
CSESPGGGYNEQFF
>-|few|TRBV4-1|TRBJ2-5
TGCGCCAGCAGCCAATCGCTAGCAGCAAAGACCCAGTACTTC
CASSQSLAAKTQYF
>TRBD1|-|TRBV5-5|TRBJ1-2
TGTGCCAGCAGCTTCCGGCCAGGGGGCAACGATGGCTACACCTTC
CASSFRPGGNDGYTF
>-|-|TRBV20-1|TRBJ2-3
TGCAGTGCTAGAGTGGGAGCGACACGCACAGATACGCAGTATTTT
CSARVGATRTDTQYF
>-|-|TRBV20-1|TRBJ2-5
TGCAGTGCTAGCAGGGGAATGTACCAAGAGACCCAGTACTTC
CSASRGMYQETQYF
>TRBD1|-|TRBV24-1|TRBJ2-5
TGTGCCACCAGTCCCTCCAGGGGGTTGGAGACCCAGTACTTC
CATSPSRGLETQYF
>-|-|TRBV5-1|TRBJ2-1
TGCGCCAGCAGCTTGGGGACCGGGCGGTCCTACAATGAGCAGTTCTTC
CASSLGTGRSYNEQFF
>TRBD2|-|TRBV20-1|TRBJ2-1
TGCAGTGCGGAGAAGCGGGGGGGCCTAGGGCTGGAGCAGTTCTTC
CSAEKRGGLGLEQFF
>-|-|TRBV6-2/TRBV6-3|TRBJ1-5
TGTGTCAGCAGTTACGGGGTTTGGGGACAGCCCCAGCATTTT
CVSSYGVWGQPQHF